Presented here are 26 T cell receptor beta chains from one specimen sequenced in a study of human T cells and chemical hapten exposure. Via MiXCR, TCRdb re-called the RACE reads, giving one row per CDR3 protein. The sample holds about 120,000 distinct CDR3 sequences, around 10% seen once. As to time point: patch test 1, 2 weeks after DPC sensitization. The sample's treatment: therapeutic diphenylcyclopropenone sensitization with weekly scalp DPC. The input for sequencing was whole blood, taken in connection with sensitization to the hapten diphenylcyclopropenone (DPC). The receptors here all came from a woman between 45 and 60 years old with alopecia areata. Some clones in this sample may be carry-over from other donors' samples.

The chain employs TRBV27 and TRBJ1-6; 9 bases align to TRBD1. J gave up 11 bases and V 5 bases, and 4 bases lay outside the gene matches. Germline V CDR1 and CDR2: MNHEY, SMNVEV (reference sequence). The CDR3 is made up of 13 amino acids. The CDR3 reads CASSAGTGPPLHF. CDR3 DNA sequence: TGTGCCAGCAGTGCCGGGACAGGGCCACCCCTCCACTTT.

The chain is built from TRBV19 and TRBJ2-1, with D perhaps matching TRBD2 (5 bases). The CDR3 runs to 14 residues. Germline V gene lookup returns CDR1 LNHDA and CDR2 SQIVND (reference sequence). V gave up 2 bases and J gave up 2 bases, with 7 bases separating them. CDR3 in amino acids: CASSIPGTYNEQFF. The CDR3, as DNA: TGTGCCAGTAGTATACCCGGGACCTACAATGAGCAGTTCTTC.

CDR3 sequence: CASSLGRGYGYTF. The CDR3 DNA follows: TGTGCCAGCAGCTTAGGCAGGGGCTATGGCTACACCTTC. The genes are TRBV7-2 and TRBJ1-2, with D tentatively TRBD1 (6 bases). This CDR3 is built from 13 residues. The V end lost 1 base, the J end lost 4 bases, and 7 bases lay between the germline ends. In germline, CDR1 is SGHTA, CDR2 FQGNSA. Supplemented by reference TRBV7-2 and TRBJ1-2, the full variable domain reads GAGVSQSPSNKVTEKGKDVELRCDPISGHTALYWYRQSLGQGLEFLIYFQGNSAPDKSGLPSDRFSAERTGGSVSTLTIQRTQQEDSAVYLCASSLGRGYGYTFGSGTRLTVV.

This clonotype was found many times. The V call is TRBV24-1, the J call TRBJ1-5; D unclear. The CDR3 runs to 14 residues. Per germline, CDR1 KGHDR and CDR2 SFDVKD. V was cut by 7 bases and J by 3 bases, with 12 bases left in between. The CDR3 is CATREAGVNQPQHF. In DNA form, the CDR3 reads TGTGCCACCAGGGAAGCAGGAGTCAATCAGCCCCAGCATTTT.

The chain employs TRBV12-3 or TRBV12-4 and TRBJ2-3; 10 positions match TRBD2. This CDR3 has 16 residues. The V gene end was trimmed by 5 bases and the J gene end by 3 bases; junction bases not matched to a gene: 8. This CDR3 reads CASSRLGTSVTDTQYF. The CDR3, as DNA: TGTGCCAGCAGTCGATTGGGGACTAGCGTAACAGATACGCAGTATTTT.

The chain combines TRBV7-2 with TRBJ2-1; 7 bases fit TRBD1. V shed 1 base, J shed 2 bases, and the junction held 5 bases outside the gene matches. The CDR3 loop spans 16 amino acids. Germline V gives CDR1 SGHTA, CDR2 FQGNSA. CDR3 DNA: TGTGCCAGCAGCTTAGATTCGGGACAGACCTACAATGAGCAGTTCTTC. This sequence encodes CASSLDSGQTYNEQFF.

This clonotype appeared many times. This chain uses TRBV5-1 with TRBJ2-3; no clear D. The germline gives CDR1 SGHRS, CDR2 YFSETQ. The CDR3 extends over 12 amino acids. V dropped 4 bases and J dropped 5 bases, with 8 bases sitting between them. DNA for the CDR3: TGCGCCAGCAGCATCCAGCTAGATACGCAGTATTTT. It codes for CASSIQLDTQYF.

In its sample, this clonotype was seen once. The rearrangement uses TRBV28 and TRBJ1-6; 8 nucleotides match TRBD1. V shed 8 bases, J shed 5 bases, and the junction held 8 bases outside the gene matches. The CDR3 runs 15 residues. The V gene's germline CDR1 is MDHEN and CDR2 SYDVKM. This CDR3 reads CASQRQGRNNSPLHF. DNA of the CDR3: TGTGCCAGCCAGCGACAGGGGAGGAATAATTCACCCCTCCACTTT.

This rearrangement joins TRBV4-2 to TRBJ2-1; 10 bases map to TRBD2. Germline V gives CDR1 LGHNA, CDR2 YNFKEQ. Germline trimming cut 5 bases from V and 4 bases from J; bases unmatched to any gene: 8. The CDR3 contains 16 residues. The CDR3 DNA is TGTGCCAGCAGCGCGATTAGCGGGGGGCCGTACAATGAGCAGTTCTTC. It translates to CASSAISGGPYNEQFF.

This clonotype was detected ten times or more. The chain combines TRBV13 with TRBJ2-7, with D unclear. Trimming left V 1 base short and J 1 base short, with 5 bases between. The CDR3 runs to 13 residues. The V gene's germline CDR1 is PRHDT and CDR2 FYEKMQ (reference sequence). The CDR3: CASSLVGSYEQYF. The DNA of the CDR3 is TGTGCCAGCAGCTTAGTTGGTTCCTACGAGCAGTACTTC.

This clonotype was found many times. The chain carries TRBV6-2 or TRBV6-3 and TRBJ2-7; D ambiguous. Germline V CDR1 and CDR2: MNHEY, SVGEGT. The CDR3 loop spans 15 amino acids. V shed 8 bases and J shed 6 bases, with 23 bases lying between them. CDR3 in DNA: TGTGCCAGCGGATCACCTTCCGATATTTCGTTCGAGCAGTACTTC. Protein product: CASGSPSDISFEQYF.

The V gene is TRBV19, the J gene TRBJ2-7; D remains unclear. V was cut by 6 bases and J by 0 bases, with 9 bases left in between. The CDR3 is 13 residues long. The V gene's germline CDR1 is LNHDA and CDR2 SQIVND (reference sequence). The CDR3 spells CASRGRTSYEQYF. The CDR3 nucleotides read TGTGCCAGTAGAGGCAGGACCTCCTACGAGCAGTACTTC.

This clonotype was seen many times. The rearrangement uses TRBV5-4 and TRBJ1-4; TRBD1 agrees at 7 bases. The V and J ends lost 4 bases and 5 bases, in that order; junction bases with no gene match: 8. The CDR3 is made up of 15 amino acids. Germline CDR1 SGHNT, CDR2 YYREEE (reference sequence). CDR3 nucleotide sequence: TGTGCCAGCAGCAGATCCGGGACAGCAAATGAAAAACTGTTTTTT. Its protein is CASSRSGTANEKLFF.

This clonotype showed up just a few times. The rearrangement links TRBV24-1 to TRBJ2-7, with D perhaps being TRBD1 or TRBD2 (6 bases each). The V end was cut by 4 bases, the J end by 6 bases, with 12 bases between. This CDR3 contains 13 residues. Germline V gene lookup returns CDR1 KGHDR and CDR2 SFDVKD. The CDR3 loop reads CATSDGGRVEQYF. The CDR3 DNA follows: TGTGCCACCAGTGACGGGGGCCGGGTCGAGCAGTACTTC.

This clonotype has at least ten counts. The chain's CDR3 is CASSLGGTETQYF. DNA of the CDR3: TGCGCCAGCAGCTTGGGGGGGACGGAGACCCAGTACTTC. The chain combines TRBV5-1 with TRBJ2-5; possibly TRBD1 or TRBD2 for D (5 bases each). The CDR3 sequence is 13 residues long. V was pared by 0 bases and J by 5 bases, with 8 bases between. The germline V gene has CDR1 SGHRS and CDR2 YFSETQ.

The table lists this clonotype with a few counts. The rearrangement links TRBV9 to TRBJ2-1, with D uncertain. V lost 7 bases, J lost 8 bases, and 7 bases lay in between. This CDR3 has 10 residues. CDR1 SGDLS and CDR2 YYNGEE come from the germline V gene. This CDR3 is CASSPYEQFF. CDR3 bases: TGTGCCAGCTCCCCCTATGAGCAGTTCTTC. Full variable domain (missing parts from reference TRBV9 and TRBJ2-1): DSGVTQTPKHLITATGQRVTLRCSPRSGDLSVYWYQQSLDQGLQFLIQYYNGEERAKGNILERFSAQQFPDLHSELNLSSLELGDSALYFCASSPYEQFFGPGTRLTVL.

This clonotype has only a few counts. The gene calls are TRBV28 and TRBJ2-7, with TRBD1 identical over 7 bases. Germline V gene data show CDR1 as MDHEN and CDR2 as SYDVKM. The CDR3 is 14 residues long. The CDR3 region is CATFSMGQFYEQYF. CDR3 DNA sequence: TGTGCAACATTTTCTATGGGACAGTTTTACGAGCAGTACTTC.

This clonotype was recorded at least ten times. CDR3 DNA: TGTGCCAGCAGTGGGGACATTAACACTGAAGCTTTCTTT. Amino acid sequence: CASSGDINTEAFF. The V gene is TRBV6-6, the J gene TRBJ1-1, with D possibly matching TRBD1 (6 bases). The germline V gene has CDR1 MNHNY and CDR2 SVGAGI (reference sequence). This CDR3 has 13 amino acids. V lost 5 bases to trimming and J lost 2 bases, with 9 bases between them.

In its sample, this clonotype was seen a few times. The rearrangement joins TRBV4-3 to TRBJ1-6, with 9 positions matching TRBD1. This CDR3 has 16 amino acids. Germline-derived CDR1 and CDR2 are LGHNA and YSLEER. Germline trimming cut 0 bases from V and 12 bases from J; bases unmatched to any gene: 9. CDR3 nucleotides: TGCGCCAGCAGCCAAGATAGCGGGACAGGGAAAGTACCCCTCCACTTT. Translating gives CASSQDSGTGKVPLHF.

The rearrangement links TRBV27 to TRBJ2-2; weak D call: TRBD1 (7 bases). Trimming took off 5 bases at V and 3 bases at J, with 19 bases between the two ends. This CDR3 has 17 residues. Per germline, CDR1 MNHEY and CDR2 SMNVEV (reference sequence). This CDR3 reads CASSPTTGRPYTGELFF. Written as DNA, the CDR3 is TGTGCCAGCAGTCCCACGACAGGGAGGCCCTACACCGGGGAGCTGTTTTTT.

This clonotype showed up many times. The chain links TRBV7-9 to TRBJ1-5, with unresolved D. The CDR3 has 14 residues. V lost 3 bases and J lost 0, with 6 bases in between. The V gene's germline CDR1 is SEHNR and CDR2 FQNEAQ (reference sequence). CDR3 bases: TGTGCCAGCAGCTTCTCCGATAGCAATCAGCCCCAGCATTTT. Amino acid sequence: CASSFSDSNQPQHF.

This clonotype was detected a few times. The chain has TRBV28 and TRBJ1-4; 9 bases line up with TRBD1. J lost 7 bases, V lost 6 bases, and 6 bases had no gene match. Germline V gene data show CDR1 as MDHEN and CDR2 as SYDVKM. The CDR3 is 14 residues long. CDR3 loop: CASSLLQGAEKLFF. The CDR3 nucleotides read TGTGCCAGCAGCCTTTTACAGGGGGCTGAAAAACTGTTTTTT.

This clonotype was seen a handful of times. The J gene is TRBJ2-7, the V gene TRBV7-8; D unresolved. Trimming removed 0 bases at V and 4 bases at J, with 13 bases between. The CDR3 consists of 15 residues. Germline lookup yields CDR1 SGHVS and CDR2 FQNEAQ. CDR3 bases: TGTGCCAGCAGCTTAGCTCCAATTCCCACTTACGAGCAGTACTTC. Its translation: CASSLAPIPTYEQYF.

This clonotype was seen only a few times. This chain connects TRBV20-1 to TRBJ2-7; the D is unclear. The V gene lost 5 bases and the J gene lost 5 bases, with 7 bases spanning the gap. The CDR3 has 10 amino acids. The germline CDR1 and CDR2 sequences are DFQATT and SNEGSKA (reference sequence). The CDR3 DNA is TGCAGTGCTTCGACAAACGAGCAGTACTTC. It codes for CSASTNEQYF.

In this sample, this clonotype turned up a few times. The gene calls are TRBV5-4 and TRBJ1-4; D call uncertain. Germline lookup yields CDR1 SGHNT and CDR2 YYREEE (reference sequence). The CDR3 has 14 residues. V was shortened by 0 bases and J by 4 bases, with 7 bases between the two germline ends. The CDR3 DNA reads TGTGCCAGCAGCTTGGATATGGTTAATGAAAAACTGTTTTTT. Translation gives CASSLDMVNEKLFF.

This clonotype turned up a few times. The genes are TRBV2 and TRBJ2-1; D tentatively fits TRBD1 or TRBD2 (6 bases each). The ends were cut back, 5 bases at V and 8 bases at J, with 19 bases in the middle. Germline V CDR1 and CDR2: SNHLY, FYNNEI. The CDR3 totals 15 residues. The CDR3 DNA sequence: TGTGCCAGCAGTCGGTTAGGGGGGAGTAGCGATGAGCAGTTCTTC. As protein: CASSRLGGSSDEQFF.